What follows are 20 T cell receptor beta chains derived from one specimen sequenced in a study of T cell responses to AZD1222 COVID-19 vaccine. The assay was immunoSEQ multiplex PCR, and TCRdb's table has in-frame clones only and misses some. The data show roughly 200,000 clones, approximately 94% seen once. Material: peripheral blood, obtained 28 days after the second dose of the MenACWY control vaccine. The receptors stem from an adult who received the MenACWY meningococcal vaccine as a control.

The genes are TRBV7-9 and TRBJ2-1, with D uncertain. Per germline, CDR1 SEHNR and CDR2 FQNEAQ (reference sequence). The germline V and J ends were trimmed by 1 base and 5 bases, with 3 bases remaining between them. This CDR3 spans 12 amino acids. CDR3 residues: CASSLGNNEQFF. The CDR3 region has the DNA TGTGCCAGCAGCTTAGGAAACAATGAGCAGTTCTTC.

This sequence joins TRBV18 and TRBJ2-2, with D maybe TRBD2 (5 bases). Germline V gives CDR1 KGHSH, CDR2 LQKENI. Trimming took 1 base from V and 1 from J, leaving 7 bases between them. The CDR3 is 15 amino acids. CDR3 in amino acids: CASSPLAGNTGELFF. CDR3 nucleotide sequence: TGTGCCAGCTCACCACTGGCGGGGAACACCGGGGAGCTGTTTTTT.

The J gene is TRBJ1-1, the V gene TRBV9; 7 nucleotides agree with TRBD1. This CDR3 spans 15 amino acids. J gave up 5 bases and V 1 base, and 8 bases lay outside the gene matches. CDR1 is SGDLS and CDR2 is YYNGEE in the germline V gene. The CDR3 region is CASSVLAGGRTEAFF. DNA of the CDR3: TGTGCCAGCAGCGTATTGGCAGGGGGTCGAACTGAAGCTTTCTTT.

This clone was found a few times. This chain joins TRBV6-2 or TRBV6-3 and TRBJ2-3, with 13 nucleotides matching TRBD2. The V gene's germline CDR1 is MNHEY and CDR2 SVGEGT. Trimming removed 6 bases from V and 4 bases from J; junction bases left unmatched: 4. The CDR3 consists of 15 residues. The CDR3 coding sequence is TGTGCCAGCAGCAGACTAGCGGGGGGACCAGATACGCAGTATTTT. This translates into CASSRLAGGPDTQYF.

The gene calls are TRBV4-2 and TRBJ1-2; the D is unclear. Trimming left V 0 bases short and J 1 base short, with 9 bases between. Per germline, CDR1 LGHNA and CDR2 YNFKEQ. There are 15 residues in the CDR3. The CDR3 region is CASSQDKEINYGYTF. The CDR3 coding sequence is TGTGCCAGCAGCCAAGATAAGGAGATTAACTATGGCTACACCTTC.

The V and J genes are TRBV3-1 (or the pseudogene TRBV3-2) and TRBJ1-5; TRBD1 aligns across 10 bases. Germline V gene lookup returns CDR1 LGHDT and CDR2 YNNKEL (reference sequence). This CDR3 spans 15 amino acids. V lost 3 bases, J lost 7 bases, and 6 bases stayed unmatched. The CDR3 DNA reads TGTGCCAGCAGCCATGGGACAGGGGTGGGACAGCCCCAGCATTTT. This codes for CASSHGTGVGQPQHF.

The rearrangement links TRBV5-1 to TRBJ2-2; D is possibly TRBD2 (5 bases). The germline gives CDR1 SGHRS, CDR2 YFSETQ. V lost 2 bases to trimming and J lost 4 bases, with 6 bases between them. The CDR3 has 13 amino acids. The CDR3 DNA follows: TGCGCCAGCAGCTTAGAGGGCACCGGGGAGCTGTTTTTT. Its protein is CASSLEGTGELFF.

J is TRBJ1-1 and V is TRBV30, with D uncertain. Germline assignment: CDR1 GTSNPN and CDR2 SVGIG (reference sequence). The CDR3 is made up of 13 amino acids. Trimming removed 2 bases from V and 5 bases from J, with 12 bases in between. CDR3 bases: TGTGCCTGGAGTACCTTGGACCGAACTGAAGCTTTCTTT. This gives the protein CAWSTLDRTEAFF. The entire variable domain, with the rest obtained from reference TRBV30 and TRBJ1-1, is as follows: SQTIHQWPATLVQPVGSPLSLECTVEGTSNPNLYWYRQAAGRGLQLLFYSVGIGQISSEVPQNLSASRPQDRQFILSSKKLLLSDSGFYLCAWSTLDRTEAFFGQGTRLTVV.

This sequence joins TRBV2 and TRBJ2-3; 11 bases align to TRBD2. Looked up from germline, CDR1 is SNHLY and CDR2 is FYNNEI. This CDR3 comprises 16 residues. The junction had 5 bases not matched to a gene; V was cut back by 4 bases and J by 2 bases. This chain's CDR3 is CASSGRLAGNTDTQYF. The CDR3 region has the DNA TGTGCCAGCAGTGGGCGACTAGCGGGGAACACAGATACGCAGTATTTT.

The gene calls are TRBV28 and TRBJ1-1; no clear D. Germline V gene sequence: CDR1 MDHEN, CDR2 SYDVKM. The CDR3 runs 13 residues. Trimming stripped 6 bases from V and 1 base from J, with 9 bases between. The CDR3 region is CASRDRGNTEAFF. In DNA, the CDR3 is TGTGCCAGCAGGGACCGAGGGAACACTGAAGCTTTCTTT.

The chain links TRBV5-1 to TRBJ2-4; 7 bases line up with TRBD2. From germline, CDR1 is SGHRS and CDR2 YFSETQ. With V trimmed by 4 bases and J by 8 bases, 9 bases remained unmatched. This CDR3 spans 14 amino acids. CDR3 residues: CASSTDPGGYIQYF. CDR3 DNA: TGCGCCAGCAGCACCGACCCGGGGGGATACATTCAGTACTTC.

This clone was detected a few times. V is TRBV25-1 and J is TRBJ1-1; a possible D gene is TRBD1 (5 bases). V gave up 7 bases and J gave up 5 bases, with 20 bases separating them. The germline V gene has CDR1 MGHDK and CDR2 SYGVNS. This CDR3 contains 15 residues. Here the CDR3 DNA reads TGTGCCAGCACCCCCGGGGGGGAAGGCCGGACTGAAGCTTTCTTT. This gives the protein CASTPGGEGRTEAFF.

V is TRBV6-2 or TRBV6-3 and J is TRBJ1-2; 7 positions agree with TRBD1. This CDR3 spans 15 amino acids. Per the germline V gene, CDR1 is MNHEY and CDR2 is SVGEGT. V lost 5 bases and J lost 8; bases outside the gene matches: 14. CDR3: CASSPDDRALAGYTF. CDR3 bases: TGTGCCAGCAGTCCCGACGACAGGGCCCTCGCGGGCTACACCTTC.

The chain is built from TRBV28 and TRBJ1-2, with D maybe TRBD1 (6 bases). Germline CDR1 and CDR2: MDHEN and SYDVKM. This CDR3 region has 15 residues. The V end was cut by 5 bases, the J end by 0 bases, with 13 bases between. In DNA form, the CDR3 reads TGTGCCAGCAGTCGTTCGGGGACACCTAACTATGGCTACACCTTC. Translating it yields CASSRSGTPNYGYTF.

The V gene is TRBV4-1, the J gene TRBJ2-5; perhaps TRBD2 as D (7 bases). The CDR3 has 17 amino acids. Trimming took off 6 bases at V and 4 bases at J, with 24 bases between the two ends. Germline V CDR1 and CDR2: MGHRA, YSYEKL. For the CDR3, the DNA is TGCGCCAGCAGTGAGGCCCGTGAACAGGGAGGGTCAGAGACCCAGTACTTC. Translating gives CASSEAREQGGSETQYF.

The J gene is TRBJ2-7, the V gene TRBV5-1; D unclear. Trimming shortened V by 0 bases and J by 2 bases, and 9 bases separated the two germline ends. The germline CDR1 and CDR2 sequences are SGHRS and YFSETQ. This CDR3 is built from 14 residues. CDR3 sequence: CASSLESATYEQYF. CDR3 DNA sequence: TGCGCCAGCAGCTTGGAATCAGCTACCTACGAGCAGTACTTC. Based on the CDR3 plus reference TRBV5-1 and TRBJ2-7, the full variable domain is KAGVTQTPRYLIKTRGQQVTLSCSPISGHRSVSWYQQTPGQGLQFLFEYFSETQRNKGNFPGRFSGRQFSNSRSEMNVSTLELGDSALYLCASSLESATYEQYFGPGTRLTVT.

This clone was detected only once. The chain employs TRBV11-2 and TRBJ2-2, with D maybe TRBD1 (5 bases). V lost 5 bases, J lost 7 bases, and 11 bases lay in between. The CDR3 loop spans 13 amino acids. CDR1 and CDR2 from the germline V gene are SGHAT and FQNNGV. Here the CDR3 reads CASSADSYGELFF. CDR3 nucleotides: TGTGCCAGCAGCGCAGACAGTTACGGGGAGCTGTTTTTT.

Written as DNA, the CDR3 is TGTGCCACTTACATTACTCGGACGGGCGGGGAAGCTTTCTTT. Translated, it gives CATYITRTGGEAFF. This chain uses TRBV19 with TRBJ1-1; D gene unclear. V was cut by 10 bases and J by 8 bases, with 23 bases left in between. Germline V gene lookup returns CDR1 LNHDA and CDR2 SQIVND (reference sequence). CDR3 size: 14 residues.

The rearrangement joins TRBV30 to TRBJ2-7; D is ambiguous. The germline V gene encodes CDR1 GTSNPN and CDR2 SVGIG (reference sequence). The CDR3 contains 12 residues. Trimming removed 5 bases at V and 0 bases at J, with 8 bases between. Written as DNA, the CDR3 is TGTGCCTGGGGCCCGAGCTCCTACGAGCAGTACTTC. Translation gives CAWGPSSYEQYF.

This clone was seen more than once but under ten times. CDR3 in amino acids: CATGTGASYEQYF. Here the CDR3 DNA reads TGTGCCACCGGGACAGGGGCCTCCTACGAGCAGTACTTC. V gene TRBV27 combines with J gene TRBJ2-7; TRBD1 matches at 10 bases. CDR1 and CDR2 (germline): MNHEY, SMNVEV (reference sequence). Unmatched junction bases numbered 3, after V lost 10 bases and J lost 0 bases. This CDR3 region has 13 residues.